A single TCR beta chain is shown here with its context. Its antigen is not known. V gave up 7 bases and J gave up 6 bases, with 19 bases separating them. This CDR3 is built from 15 residues. Germline V lookup: CDR1 MNHNS, CDR2 SASEGT. This entry belongs to a study of cytomegalovirus exposure and HLA in healthy donors. Regarding the study as a whole: Presence/absence analyses assumed roughly uniform sequencing depth across donors. Most TCR beta V segments were productive about 90% or about 30% of the time in an earlier analysis. For TCR beta chains, V- and J-gene trimming was later linked to a missense DCLRE1C variant. In a later analysis, several top co-occurrence clusters appeared linked to parvovirus B19, influenza, CMV and Epstein-Barr virus.

Primers: 60 Vbeta forward and 13 Jbeta reverse. This table comes from immunoSEQ multiplex PCR, and its TCRdb copy is limited to in-frame clones, with some not included. The profile covers roughly 140,000 clones, with about 76% appearing a single time and under 4% taken by the ten largest. This chain joins TRBV6-1 and TRBJ2-1; D unclear. Sequencing was done on a sample of PBMCs. The source is a human donor in good health. DNA of the CDR3: TGTGCCAGCAACTTTCGTCCCCGTTTCGGCAATGAGCAGTTCTTC. This gives the protein CASNFRPRFGNEQFF.